The sequence of this TCR beta chain was determined in a study of T cells in Graves' hyperthyroidism and ophthalmopathy. Template material for amplifying TCR beta CDR3 regions consisted of RNA transcripts. With the HTBI primer set, the TCR CDR3 went through a first round of RT-PCR. TCRdb fed the multiplex PCR reads into MiXCR, producing one record per CDR3 protein. The sample includes about 600,000 distinct CDR3 sequences, around 13% of them seen just once. From germline, CDR1 is MDHEN and CDR2 SYDVKM. Trimming shortened V by 4 bases and J by 3 bases, and 4 bases separated the two germline ends. The CDR3 contains 11 residues. In this sample, this clonotype turned up a few times. This may come from a read error, since a much larger clone is one base off. Active moderate-to-severe ophthalmopathy, Clinical Activity Score at least 3, NOSPECS at least 4, under 3 months' duration. Exclusion criteria comprised uncontrolled infection, other autoimmune disease, pregnancy or lactation. A 10 ml volume of fresh peripheral blood provided the PBMCs.

This sequence joins TRBV28 and TRBJ2-7, with D unresolved. The specimen was blood. This TCR came from a woman aged 45-65 years with Graves' ophthalmopathy. The CDR3 coding sequence is TGTGCCAGCAGTTGGAGCTACGAGCAGTACTTC. Amino acid sequence: CASSWSYEQYF.